These 30 T cell receptor beta chains came from one sample sequenced in a study of blood T cell repertoires in COVID-19. TCRdb's table, derived via immunoSEQ multiplex PCR, lists solely in-frame clones and lacks some. The data show approximately 400,000 clones, roughly 86% seen once. Sequenced: PBMCs or T cells enriched from blood (not recorded which). The receptors shown here come from a man younger than 40 who had recovered from COVID-19.

The chain has TRBV7-9 and TRBJ1-2; tentatively, D is TRBD1 (5 bases). This CDR3 has 18 amino acids. The germline gives CDR1 SEHNR, CDR2 FQNEAQ (reference sequence). V shed 2 bases and J shed 5 bases, with 24 bases lying between them. The CDR3 sequence: CASSLRRAGTREVYGYTF. CDR3 bases: TGTGCCAGCAGCTTAAGGAGAGCGGGGACCCGGGAGGTGTATGGCTACACCTTC.

V is TRBV2 and J is TRBJ1-2; D is perhaps TRBD1 (6 bases). The CDR3 consists of 15 residues. Germline V gene data show CDR1 as SNHLY and CDR2 as FYNNEI. V was trimmed by 4 bases and J by 5 bases, leaving 17 bases between them. The CDR3 sequence is CASSAYRQASYGYTF. CDR3 in DNA: TGTGCCAGCAGTGCCTACCGACAGGCGTCTTATGGCTACACCTTC. The full variable domain, with the rest looked up from reference TRBV2 and TRBJ1-2, is EPEVTQTPSHQVTQMGQEVILRCVPISNHLYFYWYRQILGQKVEFLVSFYNNEISEKSEIFDDQFSVERPDGSNFTLKIRSTKLEDSAMYFCASSAYRQASYGYTFGSGTRLTVV.

CDR3 sequence (DNA): TGTGCCAGCGAGGGACAGGGTCTTGATTCACCCCTCCACTTT. This gives the protein CASEGQGLDSPLHF. The chain is built from TRBV18 and TRBJ1-6, with 9 positions matching TRBD1. There are 14 residues in the CDR3. J gave up 8 bases and V 8 bases, and 7 bases lay outside the gene matches. From germline, CDR1 is KGHSH and CDR2 LQKENI.

V is TRBV18 and J is TRBJ1-1; D is uncertain. V gave up 2 bases and J gave up 0 bases, with 13 bases separating them. The length of the CDR3 is 16 residues. Germline V gene sequence: CDR1 KGHSH, CDR2 LQKENI. CDR3 in DNA: TGTGCCAGCTCACCAGGCGTAAGGGAGGTGAACACTGAAGCTTTCTTT. It codes for CASSPGVREVNTEAFF.

This clone appeared a few times. The gene calls are TRBV19 and TRBJ1-5; D is unclear. The CDR3 totals 15 residues. Trimming took off 8 bases at V and 0 bases at J, with 14 bases between the two ends. Germline-derived CDR1 and CDR2 are LNHDA and SQIVND (reference sequence). CDR3: CASDRGQFSNQPQHF. The DNA for the CDR3 is TGTGCCAGTGACCGAGGGCAGTTTAGCAATCAGCCCCAGCATTTT.

The chain couples TRBV7-9 to TRBJ2-7; D is undetermined. Germline CDR1 SEHNR, CDR2 FQNEAQ (reference sequence). This CDR3 is built from 14 residues. The V and J ends lost 0 bases and 12 bases respectively, with 18 bases between them. The CDR3, as DNA: TGTGCCAGCAGCTTAGCCTCCTCGTCCGCCCGGTGGTACTTC. Protein product: CASSLASSSARWYF.

The chain employs TRBV9 and TRBJ2-7; 9 nucleotides line up with TRBD1. The CDR3 has 16 residues. Germline trimming cut 0 bases from V and 5 bases from J; bases unmatched to any gene: 9. Germline-derived CDR1 and CDR2 are SGDLS and YYNGEE. The CDR3 DNA sequence: TGTGCCAGCAGCGTAGCCCCACAGGGGGCACGTGACGAGCAGTACTTC. Its translation is CASSVAPQGARDEQYF. The full variable domain, completed using reference TRBV9 and TRBJ2-7, is DSGVTQTPKHLITATGQRVTLRCSPRSGDLSVYWYQQSLDQGLQFLIQYYNGEERAKGNILERFSAQQFPDLHSELNLSSLELGDSALYFCASSVAPQGARDEQYFGPGTRLTVT.

The rearrangement links TRBV14 to TRBJ1-1; D possibly corresponds to TRBD1 (5 bases). V dropped 5 bases and J dropped 5 bases, with 12 bases sitting between them. Germline-derived CDR1 and CDR2 are SGHDN and FVKESK. The CDR3 loop spans 13 amino acids. This CDR3 is CASSIQRQTEAFF. The CDR3 coding sequence is TGTGCCAGCAGCATTCAGAGACAGACTGAAGCTTTCTTT.

The CDR3 reads CASSIGNRSSYNSPLHF. In DNA, the CDR3 is TGTGCCAGTAGTATAGGTAACCGGAGCTCCTATAATTCACCCCTCCACTTT. The chain couples TRBV19 to TRBJ1-6; no firm D call. This CDR3 contains 17 residues. CDR1 is LNHDA, CDR2 SQIVND, per germline (reference sequence). The germline V and J ends were trimmed by 1 base and 0 bases, with 10 bases remaining between them.

The J gene is TRBJ1-1, the V gene TRBV19, with D possibly TRBD1 on 5 matching bases. The CDR3 extends over 14 amino acids. Germline V lookup: CDR1 LNHDA, CDR2 SQIVND (reference sequence). Trimming removed 1 base at V and 4 bases at J, with 10 bases between. This CDR3 is CASSIVGGGTEAFF. The CDR3 DNA sequence: TGTGCCAGTAGTATAGTCGGGGGAGGCACTGAAGCTTTCTTT.

This clone was seen once. V is TRBV10-2 and J is TRBJ2-7; D is uncertain. The CDR3 length is 11 residues. Germline V gives CDR1 WSHSY, CDR2 SAAADI. Trimming stripped 10 bases from V and 5 bases from J, with 12 bases between. CDR3 in DNA: TGCGCCACCGCAAGAGAGGACGAGCAGTACTTC. Protein product: CATAREDEQYF.

The V and J genes are TRBV3-1 (or the pseudogene TRBV3-2) and TRBJ2-5; a possible D gene is TRBD2 (5 bases). CDR3 length: 15 amino acids. The ends were cut back, 1 base at V and 5 bases at J, with 14 bases in the middle. The germline V gene encodes CDR1 LGHDT and CDR2 YNNKEL (reference sequence). The CDR3 nucleotides are TGTGCCAGCAGCCAAGTGTCGGGGAATAAGGAGACCCAGTACTTC. Translating gives CASSQVSGNKETQYF.

The rearrangement links TRBV25-1 to TRBJ2-7, with D perhaps matching TRBD1 (5 bases). The CDR3 spans 13 residues. V lost 2 bases and J lost 7, with 12 bases in between. CDR1 MGHDK and CDR2 SYGVNS come from the germline V gene. The CDR3 DNA reads TGTGCCAGCAGTGAAAGGGGCAGGGTGGAGCAGTACTTC. Translated: CASSERGRVEQYF.

The J gene is TRBJ1-3, the V gene TRBV25-1; TRBD1 matches at 7 bases. Trimming took 6 bases from V and 0 from J; bases not matched to a gene: 8. Looked up from germline, CDR1 is MGHDK and CDR2 is SYGVNS. The CDR3 is 16 residues long. In DNA form, the CDR3 reads TGTGCCAGCAGAGAGACAGGGACCATCTCTGGAAACACCATATATTTT. Its protein is CASRETGTISGNTIYF.

The gene calls are TRBV3-1 (or the pseudogene TRBV3-2) and TRBJ1-2; no firm D call. CDR3 size: 14 residues. V was clipped by 1 base and J by 5 bases, with 11 bases between them. The germline gives CDR1 LGHDT, CDR2 YNNKEL (reference sequence). The CDR3: CASSQVIGDYGYTF. The CDR3 DNA reads as TGTGCCAGCAGCCAAGTGATCGGGGATTATGGCTACACCTTC.

This rearrangement joins TRBV6-5 to TRBJ1-1; D not certain. CDR1 MNHEY and CDR2 SVGAGI come from the germline V gene. Trimming stripped 5 bases from V and 4 bases from J, with 11 bases between. The CDR3 sequence is 13 residues long. The chain's CDR3 is CASSTKGVTEAFF. The CDR3 nucleotides read TGTGCCAGCAGTACTAAGGGAGTCACTGAAGCTTTCTTT.

The V and J genes are TRBV7-9 and TRBJ1-3; 7 bases line up with TRBD1. Per the germline V gene, CDR1 is SEHNR and CDR2 is FQNEAQ (reference sequence). V lost 0 bases to trimming and J lost 1 base; unmatched junction nucleotides: 6. The length of the CDR3 is 17 residues. The CDR3: CASSLARVQGSGNTIYF. The CDR3 bases are TGTGCCAGCAGCTTAGCGAGGGTACAGGGGTCTGGAAACACCATATATTTT.

V usage is TRBV5-1 and J usage is TRBJ1-1; tentative D call: TRBD1 (5 bases). The length of the CDR3 is 14 residues. Germline V lookup: CDR1 SGHRS, CDR2 YFSETQ. With 4 bases removed from V and 5 bases from J, the gap between germline ends came to 15 bases. The CDR3 spells CASSARDGWTEAFF. The CDR3 region has the DNA TGCGCCAGCAGCGCCAGGGATGGGTGGACTGAAGCTTTCTTT.

The rearrangement joins TRBV30 to TRBJ1-2; D is perhaps TRBD1 (5 bases). The V and J ends lost 0 bases and 5 bases respectively, with 13 bases between them. The CDR3 runs 14 residues. Germline CDR1 is GTSNPN and CDR2 is SVGIG (reference sequence). The CDR3 coding sequence is TGTGCCTGGAGTGTACAGGTTCCAGATTATGGCTACACCTTC. It translates to CAWSVQVPDYGYTF.

The J gene is TRBJ2-1, the V gene TRBV7-9, with 12 bases lining up with TRBD2. The CDR3 spans 16 residues. V dropped 5 bases and J dropped 4; count of bases not matched to a gene: 6. Per germline, CDR1 SEHNR and CDR2 FQNEAQ (reference sequence). The CDR3 coding sequence is TGTGCCAGCAGCAGGACTAGCGGGGTCCATTACAATGAGCAGTTCTTC. Its protein is CASSRTSGVHYNEQFF.

The chain recombines TRBV3-1 (or the pseudogene TRBV3-2) with TRBJ2-3; the D gene is possibly TRBD2 (6 bases). With 5 bases removed from V and 6 bases from J, the gap between germline ends came to 24 bases. The length of the CDR3 is 17 residues. Germline CDR1 and CDR2: LGHDT and YNNKEL (reference sequence). The CDR3 DNA is TGTGCCAGCAGCGGAGGACAAGAGGGCTGGGACTGGGATACGCAGTATTTT. This translates into CASSGGQEGWDWDTQYF.

The CDR3 region is CASSEARKGVAYGYTF. The CDR3 coding sequence is TGTGCCAGCAGTGAAGCTAGAAAGGGGGTGGCCTATGGCTACACCTTC. This rearrangement joins TRBV6-1 to TRBJ1-2, with D maybe TRBD1 (6 bases). CDR3 length equals 16 residues. V shed 0 bases and J shed 4 bases, with 15 bases lying between them. Per the germline V gene, CDR1 is MNHNS and CDR2 is SASEGT.

This clone was recorded once. The genes are TRBV6-5 and TRBJ2-7, with 7 nucleotides matching TRBD1. CDR1 is MNHEY, CDR2 SVGAGI, per germline. The CDR3 contains 13 residues. Trimming at V came to 6 bases and at J to 6 bases, leaving 8 bases not matched to a gene. The CDR3, as DNA: TGTGCCAGCAGAACCGGGACAGCACTCGAGCAGTACTTC. The encoded protein is CASRTGTALEQYF.

This clone has a handful of counts. The chain couples TRBV11-2 to TRBJ1-2; D unresolved. In germline, CDR1 is SGHAT, CDR2 FQNNGV. V was clipped by 5 bases and J by 4 bases, with 14 bases between them. This CDR3 has 14 residues. The CDR3 loop is CASSPRTEIYGYTF. CDR3 nucleotide sequence: TGTGCCAGCAGCCCTCGGACTGAGATCTATGGCTACACCTTC.

Written as DNA, the CDR3 is TGTGCCAGCAGGACCGATTTTACAGATGGCTACACCTTC. Translating gives CASRTDFTDGYTF. This chain connects TRBV12-3 or TRBV12-4 to TRBJ1-2; no definite D call. V was trimmed by 6 bases and J by 6 bases, leaving 14 bases between them. The CDR3 is made up of 13 amino acids.

This clone was counted a few times. This chain's CDR3 is CAWSPDLDRVNYNEQFF. DNA for the CDR3: TGTGCCTGGAGTCCTGATTTGGACAGGGTAAACTACAATGAGCAGTTCTTC. The chain recombines TRBV30 with TRBJ2-1, with 8 bases that match TRBD1. Germline trimming cut 2 bases from V and 3 bases from J; bases unmatched to any gene: 12. The CDR3 has 17 amino acids. From germline, CDR1 is GTSNPN and CDR2 SVGIG (reference sequence).

The chain uses TRBV7-9 and TRBJ2-1; 7 bases are shared with TRBD1. Unmatched junction bases numbered 4, after V lost 1 base and J lost 4 bases. Germline assignment: CDR1 SEHNR and CDR2 FQNEAQ (reference sequence). The CDR3 covers 15 residues. CDR3 in amino acids: CASSLGQGLYNEQFF. DNA of the CDR3: TGTGCCAGCAGCTTAGGACAGGGCTTATACAATGAGCAGTTCTTC.

The chain carries TRBV27 and TRBJ1-2; maybe TRBD1 (5 bases). The germline CDR1 and CDR2 sequences are MNHEY and SMNVEV (reference sequence). Trimming took off 6 bases at V and 5 bases at J, with 10 bases between the two ends. This CDR3 contains 12 residues. CDR3 sequence (DNA): TGTGCCAGCAGGGGACTGCATTATGGCTACACCTTC. It specifies CASRGLHYGYTF.

This clone was counted between two and nine times. The rearrangement links TRBV19 to TRBJ1-4; D unclear. This CDR3 has 14 residues. CDR1 and CDR2 (germline): LNHDA, SQIVND (reference sequence). V was cut by 3 bases and J by 6 bases, with 11 bases left in between. The CDR3 reads CASSIGQAYEKLFF. The CDR3 DNA reads as TGTGCCAGTAGTATTGGGCAGGCCTATGAAAAACTGTTTTTT.

The chain is built from TRBV5-4 and TRBJ2-7; 8 bases match TRBD1. Trimming took 4 bases from V and 0 from J; bases not matched to a gene: 6. This CDR3 spans 15 amino acids. Germline CDR1 is SGHNT and CDR2 is YYREEE (reference sequence). CDR3 region: CASSPKDRASYEQYF. DNA for the CDR3: TGTGCCAGCAGCCCGAAGGACAGGGCCTCCTACGAGCAGTACTTC.